What follows are 27 T cell receptor beta chains derived from one specimen sequenced in a study of molecular identifiers for immune sequencing clone quantification. MiXCR was run by TCRdb on the PCR reads, yielding one entry per CDR3 protein. The top ten clones hold about 9.7% of a sample with over 100,000 distinct CDR3 sequences, less than 35% of them seen once. Specimen: naive CD8+ T cells from blood, with Jurkat cell RNA spiked in. The subset is: FACS-sorted CD8+CD4-CCR7+CD45RA+ naive T cells. The source is a human donor in good health. Some libraries in this study had Jurkat cell RNA spiked in.

This clonotype was detected a few times. The chain has TRBV3-1 and TRBJ2-3; D is unclear. The germline V gene encodes CDR1 LGHDT and CDR2 YNNKEL (reference sequence). The CDR3 consists of 16 residues. V lost 1 base and J 9 bases, leaving 20 bases between the germline ends. The DNA of the CDR3 is TGTGCCAGCAGCCAAGGGCAGTTACACGGTCTTCCGACGCAGTATTTT. Translated, it gives CASSQGQLHGLPTQYF.

This clonotype showed up just a few times. The chain has TRBV7-6 and TRBJ2-2; D remains unclear. The length of the CDR3 is 15 residues. Germline V CDR1 and CDR2: SGHVS, FNYEAQ. V lost 5 bases and J 7 bases, leaving 17 bases between the germline ends. The CDR3 bases are TGTGCCAGCAGCCCAACGGGCTCCCGTCACGGGGAGCTGTTTTTT. This gives the protein CASSPTGSRHGELFF.

About this clonotype itself: This clone may be a read error of a much larger clone one base away. The chain is built from TRBV6-2 or TRBV6-3 and TRBJ1-5; 8 positions match TRBD1. This CDR3 contains 13 residues. Per the germline V gene, CDR1 is MNHEY and CDR2 is SVGEGT. CDR3 nucleotide sequence: TGTGCCAGCGTGGACAGGGCGAATCAGCCCCGGCATTTT. Translating gives CASVDRANQPRHF.

A remark on this clonotype: An end of the junction differs from the germline gene, which may be a read error. The chain recombines TRBV7-9 with TRBJ2-7, with TRBD1 identical over 9 bases. This CDR3 spans 16 amino acids. The germline V gene encodes CDR1 SEHNR and CDR2 FQNEAQ (reference sequence). The CDR3 coding sequence is TGTGCCAGCAGCTTAGGGCCGGGACAGGGCTACTACGGGCAGTACTTC. The encoded protein is CASSLGPGQGYYGQYF.

This clonotype was seen only once. This may arise from a read error, as a much more abundant clone is one base away. The chain couples TRBV28 to TRBJ2-7, with D tentatively TRBD2 (5 bases). This CDR3 comprises 15 residues. Germline CDR1 reads MDHEN; CDR2 reads SYDVKM. V was shortened by 2 bases and J by 5 bases, with 16 bases between the two germline ends. The CDR3 nucleotides read TGTGCCAGCAGTTTAGAACCCGAGGAGGTTAACGAGCAGTACTTC. It encodes CASSLEPEEVNEQYF.

This clonotype occurred a few times. This rearrangement joins TRBV27 to TRBJ2-1; D is unresolved. The CDR3 is 13 residues long. Germline lookup yields CDR1 MNHEY and CDR2 SMNVEV (reference sequence). With 5 bases removed from V and 6 bases from J, the gap between germline ends came to 11 bases. The CDR3 nucleotides are TGTGCCAGCAGTCTTCTCTACGCCAATGAGCAGTTCTTC. The encoded protein is CASSLLYANEQFF.

This clonotype came up a few times. The DNA of the CDR3 is TGTGCCACCAAAGGGCTAGCAGATACGCAGTATTTT. Encoded protein: CATKGLADTQYF. The rearrangement uses TRBV24-1 and TRBJ2-3; unclear D gene. V was cut by 8 bases and J by 4 bases, with 9 bases left in between. The CDR3 has 12 residues. Per the germline V gene, CDR1 is KGHDR and CDR2 is SFDVKD.

V usage is TRBV10-3 and J usage is TRBJ1-5; a weak D match, TRBD1 (5 bases). This CDR3 is 13 amino acids long. V lost 3 bases to trimming and J lost 3 bases, with 6 bases between them. In germline, CDR1 is ENHRY, CDR2 SYGVKD. Here the CDR3 reads CAISDGTNQPQHF. DNA for the CDR3: TGTGCCATCAGTGACGGGACCAATCAGCCCCAGCATTTT.

The sample holds many counts of this clonotype. This chain connects TRBV7-9 to TRBJ2-7, with D unresolved. CDR1 is SEHNR, CDR2 FQNEAQ, per germline (reference sequence). The CDR3 spans 13 residues. V was trimmed by 1 base and J by 3 bases, leaving 7 bases between them. The CDR3 protein is CASSLEDGYEQYF. The CDR3 DNA sequence: TGTGCCAGCAGCTTAGAGGACGGCTACGAGCAGTACTTC.

Details on this clonotype: Since a much larger clone is just one base distant, this may be a read error. The chain recombines TRBV28 with TRBJ2-4; D possibly corresponds to TRBD1 (5 bases). The CDR3 has 17 residues. Germline CDR1 is MDHEN and CDR2 is SYDVKM. CDR3 loop: CACSLRQTLIAKNIQYF. The CDR3 DNA is TGTGCCTGCAGTCTTCGACAGACCCTAATAGCCAAAAACATTCAGTACTTC.

Ten or more counts support this clonotype. The chain employs TRBV18 and TRBJ2-7; TRBD1 matches 9 bases. V trimming: 2 bases; J trimming: 1 base; junction bases outside the gene matches: 3. The CDR3 is made up of 15 amino acids. Germline CDR1 and CDR2: KGHSH and LQKENI. The CDR3 region is CASSPTDRGSYEQYF. The CDR3 DNA reads as TGTGCCAGCTCACCAACGGACAGGGGTTCCTACGAGCAGTACTTC. The whole variable domain, remainder taken from reference TRBV18 and TRBJ2-7, is NAGVMQNPRHLVRRRGQEARLRCSPMKGHSHVYWYRQLPEEGLKFMVYLQKENIIDESGMPKERFSAEFPKEGPSILRIQQVVRGDSAAYFCASSPTDRGSYEQYFGPGTRLTVT.

This sequence joins TRBV6-6 and TRBJ2-3; D may match TRBD1 or TRBD2 (7 bases each). V was pared by 6 bases and J by 0 bases, with 31 bases between. The germline V gene has CDR1 MNHNY and CDR2 SVGAGI (reference sequence). CDR3 length: 21 amino acids. In DNA form, the CDR3 reads TGTGCCAGCAGCCTGGCTGTTGCAGGGGGAGGGCGGGATCCTAGCACAGATACGCAGTATTTT. This codes for CASSLAVAGGGRDPSTDTQYF.

This chain links TRBV25-1 with TRBJ2-3; TRBD2 matches 10 bases. CDR1 and CDR2 from the germline V gene are MGHDK and SYGVNS. The length of the CDR3 is 19 residues. Trimming took 0 bases from V and 3 from J; bases not matched to a gene: 12. CDR3 region: CASSEYSPASGGLTDTQYF. In nucleotides, the CDR3 is TGTGCCAGCAGTGAATATTCTCCGGCTAGCGGGGGACTAACAGATACGCAGTATTTT.

Of note for this clonotype: Since a much larger clone is just one base distant, this may be a read error. This chain links TRBV29-1 with TRBJ2-7; D not resolved. Per the germline V gene, CDR1 is SQVTM and CDR2 is ANQGSEA. This CDR3 region has 11 residues. Written as DNA, the CDR3 is TGCTGCGTTGATCTGGGTGACGAGCAGTACTTC. Its translation: CCVDLGDEQYF.

A few counts support this clonotype. The chain uses TRBV18 and TRBJ2-5, with D perhaps TRBD1 (5 bases). The CDR3 sequence is 15 residues long. V lost 3 bases and J lost 2, with 13 bases in between. CDR1 and CDR2 from the germline V gene are KGHSH and LQKENI. CDR3 DNA: TGTGCCAGCTCACCCAGACAGACCTTTCAAGAGACCCAGTACTTC. This codes for CASSPRQTFQETQYF.

On this clonotype itself: This may stem from a read error, because a much larger clone lies one nucleotide away. The rearrangement uses TRBV4-1 and TRBJ2-7; D gene uncertain. There are 16 residues in the CDR3. CDR1 is MGHRA, CDR2 YSYEKL, per germline. The chain's CDR3 is CASSPDPGRKYYEQCF. In nucleotides, the CDR3 is TGCGCCAGCAGCCCGGACCCAGGCAGAAAATACTACGAGCAGTGCTTC.

This chain links TRBV27 with TRBJ2-1; no clear D. CDR3 length equals 13 residues. CDR1 is MNHEY, CDR2 SMNVEV, per germline (reference sequence). V shed 1 base and J shed 4 bases, with 5 bases lying between them. The CDR3 nucleotides read TGTGCCAGCAGTTTATTTGGATACAATGAGCAGTTCTTC. Protein sequence: CASSLFGYNEQFF.

A remark on this clonotype: Germline and junction disagree at one end, which may indicate a read error. The chain couples TRBV7-9 to TRBJ1-1; D is unclear. Germline CDR1 and CDR2: SEHNR and FQNEAQ (reference sequence). CDR3 length equals 14 residues. The CDR3 protein is CSSSLGQSNTEAFF. The CDR3 DNA follows: TGTTCCAGCAGCTTAGGGCAATCGAACACTGAAGCTTTCTTT.

This clonotype was counted between two and nine times. This chain uses TRBV19 with TRBJ2-1; 10 positions agree with TRBD2. V shed 6 bases and J 16 bases; nucleotides not matched to a gene: 6. Germline V gene data show CDR1 as LNHDA and CDR2 as SQIVND (reference sequence). CDR3 length equals 11 residues. CDR3 DNA sequence: TGTGCCAGTAGGGCAGCGGGGGGGCCCTTCTTC. Translation gives CASRAAGGPFF.

This clonotype was picked up many times. J is TRBJ2-3 and V is TRBV29-1; D possibly matches TRBD1 or TRBD2 (5 bases each). Trimming took 1 base from V and 2 from J, leaving 10 bases between them. The CDR3 contains 14 residues. Per the germline V gene, CDR1 is SQVTM and CDR2 is ANQGSEA. The CDR3 DNA is TGCAGCGTTGAAGTCGGGACGTACACAGATACGCAGTATTTT. Residues: CSVEVGTYTDTQYF.

This clonotype was detected only a few times. A read error may be the cause here, since a much bigger clone is one base away. The CDR3 DNA is TGCGCCAGCGGCCAAGAGGGGACTACAGAGACCCAGTACTTC. Translation gives CASGQEGTTETQYF. This chain joins TRBV4-1 and TRBJ2-5; 7 bases are a match to TRBD2. The CDR3 totals 14 residues. CDR1 MGHRA and CDR2 YSYEKL come from the germline V gene.

Notes on this clonotype: Given the absence of the conserved phenylalanine or tryptophan at the CDR3 end, a read error is likely. The chain joins TRBV27 to TRBJ1-1; TRBD1 is a possible D gene (5 bases). The CDR3 is made up of 14 amino acids. Deletions cut 1 base from V and 4 bases from J, with 10 bases between. Germline-derived CDR1 and CDR2 are MNHEY and SMNVEV (reference sequence). The CDR3 is CASSLYQGATEAFI. CDR3 in DNA: TGTGCCAGCAGTTTATATCAGGGTGCCACTGAAGCTTTCATT.

This clonotype was picked up many times. The chain links TRBV7-9 to TRBJ2-1; perhaps TRBD2 as D (5 bases). The V gene lost 5 bases and the J gene lost 9 bases, with 17 bases spanning the gap. The germline V gene has CDR1 SEHNR and CDR2 FQNEAQ (reference sequence). This CDR3 region has 14 residues. CDR3 in amino acids: CASSAALGRGEQFF. The CDR3 DNA reads TGTGCCAGCAGCGCAGCACTAGGTCGCGGTGAGCAGTTCTTC.

The chain joins TRBV28 to TRBJ2-2; D gene uncertain. The V and J ends lost 1 base and 2 bases respectively, with 11 bases between them. This CDR3 spans 16 amino acids. Germline CDR1 is MDHEN and CDR2 is SYDVKM. The CDR3 region is CASSLSGLPNTGELFF. The CDR3 DNA reads as TGTGCCAGCAGTTTATCGGGTCTCCCCAACACCGGGGAGCTGTTTTTT. The full variable domain, completed using reference TRBV28 and TRBJ2-2, is DVKVTQSSRYLVKRTGEKVFLECVQDMDHENMFWYRQDPGLGLRLIYFSYDVKMKEKGDIPEGYSVSREKKERFSLILESASTNQTSMYLCASSLSGLPNTGELFFGEGSRLTVL.

This clonotype was observed at least ten times. The chain recombines TRBV29-1 with TRBJ1-1; D gene ambiguous. The CDR3 sequence is 10 residues long. Trimming left V 5 bases short and J 8 bases short, with 9 bases between. Germline CDR1 SQVTM, CDR2 ANQGSEA. This CDR3 reads CSVKTHEAFF. For the CDR3, the DNA is TGCAGCGTTAAGACACACGAAGCTTTCTTT.

This clonotype has ten or more counts. The rearrangement uses TRBV29-1 and TRBJ2-5; TRBD2 aligns across 7 bases. This CDR3 comprises 14 residues. Germline assignment: CDR1 SQVTM and CDR2 ANQGSEA. Trimming removed 3 bases from V and 1 base from J; junction bases left unmatched: 5. CDR3 protein: CSVEDGRTQETQYF. CDR3 bases: TGCAGCGTTGAGGACGGGAGGACCCAAGAGACCCAGTACTTC. The variable domain in full, completed from reference TRBV29-1 and TRBJ2-5, reads SAVISQKPSRDICQRGTSLTIQCQVDSQVTMMFWYRQQPGQSLTLIATANQGSEATYESGFVIDKFPISRPNLTFSTLTVSNMSPEDSSIYLCSVEDGRTQETQYFGPGTRLLVL.

Comments on this clonotype: One end of the junction fails to match germline, which may point to a read error. The V and J genes are TRBV9 and TRBJ1-2; D call uncertain. Per the germline V gene, CDR1 is SGDLS and CDR2 is YYNGEE. The CDR3 length is 14 residues. This chain's CDR3 is CASSVGGRYYGYAF. In nucleotides, the CDR3 is TGTGCCAGCAGCGTAGGGGGTCGCTACTATGGCTACGCCTTC.